This T cell receptor (beta chain) was captured in a study of blood T cell repertoires in COVID-19 (dated by TCRdb to 2018 to 2021). A note on the overall study: Samples covering the acute and convalescent phases of COVID-19 were provided by collaborators in the United States, Italy and Spain. The prospective study material was composed of cDNA or gDNA derived from T cells, B-cell-depleted T cells, or PBMCs. The repertoires were released in a freely available public database meant as a resource for research on the immune response to SARS-CoV-2. Subjects who had been exposed to COVID-19, were actively infected with it, or had recovered from it provided the deeply sampled blood TCRbeta repertoires that made up the dataset. Nearly every sample came with metadata listing a de-identified subject ID, COVID-19 status, age in years and sex. HLA class I and class II types, where available, came from metadata supplied by the sample provider rather than from assay-based typing. Samples were obtained from the ongoing ImmuneRACE study (first 160 participants) and from about 1,300 subjects provided by 6 global collaborators. What the research found in general, with its limitations: The amount of clinical and demographic metadata varied by source and participant and was provided uncurated.

The CDR3, from cysteine to phenylalanine, totals 17 residues. Only CDR3 DNA is held: 51 bases, read in frame from base 1. As encoded in the germline V gene (reference sequence), CDR1 is LGHDT while CDR2 is YNNKEL. Trimming costs V 1 base and J 0 bases, and their ends lie 13 bases apart. The immunoSEQ Assay, a bias-controlled multiplex PCR, was used to amplify TCRbeta CDR3 regions from genomic DNA. In the source study's methods: The number of nucleated cells in each sample was estimated from the amplification of reference gene primers within the assay. To quantify the absolute abundance of each unique TCRbeta CDR3 rearrangement, sequence reads were collapsed and filtered. For each sample, productive Simpson clonality was calculated as the square root of Simpson's diversity index over productive rearrangements. Not all clones reach the TCRdb copy of this immuneACCESS table, which keeps in-frame sequences only. Checked studies attribute under half of the gap to unresolved V genes and leave the rest unexplained. V, J and clone size derive from that table, while D and trimming were established from the DNA sequence. This sample gives 200,000 to 250,000 clones in total; roughly 82% of them show up just once. The biggest ten clones account for more than 9% of the sample.

The collaborating institutions used their own protocols to collect whole blood in K2EDTA tubes. For TCRbeta analysis, collaborator samples were shipped as frozen whole blood, as isolated PBMCs, or as DNA extracted from either sample type. This clone has only a few counts. No antigen is known for it. There are no base qualities to consult, and no much larger clone falls within one base. The V gene is TRBV3-1 (or the pseudogene TRBV3-2) and the J gene is TRBJ1-3; TRBD1 might be the D gene, on 5 matching bases. The sample taken for sequencing was peripheral blood. This receptor was identified in a man at least 80 years old with acute or convalescent COVID-19. CDR3 reads: CASSQALGASSGNTIYF. The nucleotide sequence is given as TGTGCCAGCAGCCAAGCGTTAGGGGCTTCCTCTGGAAACACCATATATTTT.